The entry below gives a single T cell receptor beta chain sequence along with its context. This clonotype has ten or more counts. The specificity of this receptor is unknown. No per-base quality is available; no much larger clone lies one base away. The data originate from a study of T-cell memory formation after mild COVID-19 (dated by TCRdb to about 2021). Regarding the complete study: TCR sequence clusters from the two donors were largely donor specific. Two young, previously healthy adult volunteers, one female and one male, were included in the cohort. Longitudinal TCRalpha and TCRbeta repertoire sequencing tracked T-cell clones expanding and contracting after mild COVID-19 in two donors.

Instrument on record: Illumina NovaSeq 6000. TCRalpha and TCRbeta cDNA libraries were constructed by 5'RACE with constant-segment primers, with sample barcodes and unique molecular identifiers being introduced. Trizol reagent was used to extract RNA from every sample. Amplification of the libraries took two PCR steps, and the second step added a second sample barcode plus Illumina TruSeq adapters. The libraries were sequenced on an Illumina NovaSeq using 2 x 150 bp paired-end reads. Regarding the original processing steps: With migec v1.2.7, reads were demultiplexed and then collapsed into UMI-guided consensus sequences. Using mixcr v2.1.11, UMI consensuses were aligned to TRA and TRB V and J templates and then assembled into clonotypes. A clonotype was counted as expanded or contracted only when both edgeR and NoisET called the clonotype significant, with the noise models trained on biological replicates. For edgeR calls, a false discovery rate-adjusted p below 0.01 and a log2 fold-change threshold of 1 were applied. As an exploratory analysis of dynamics, max-normalized trajectories of the 1000 most abundant clonotypes were examined with PCA combined with hierarchical clustering. Separately sequenced CD4+ and CD8+ repertoires were used to assign a CD4 or CD8 phenotype to each responding clone. TCRdb passed the public sequencing reads through fastp at Q25 and MiXCR, retaining productive beta sequences. Every entry covers one CDR3 protein and lists the most common genes and DNA from its rows. TCRdb's processing, not the authors' own work, is the source of the V and J calls. Present in this sample are over 120,000 distinct CDR3 sequences, about a fifth of which were seen just once. The ten most abundant clones make up approximately 2% of the sample.

On the study overall, not on this receptor specifically: SARS-CoV-2 specificity was not confirmed for the second-wave clones peaking on day 37. Some responding clones were found in pre-infection memory, which suggests that pre-existing cross-reactive memory T cells took part in the SARS-CoV-2 response. Contracting CD4+ clones were located mainly in the CM and EM memory subsets, whereas CD8+ clones were found to be enriched in EMRA. Only two mild cases were covered in the study, and larger cohorts including severe cases with pre-infection samples were considered necessary. Clones that contracted from day 15 to 85 showed balanced CD4/CD8 phenotypes, whereas a second wave of clones that expanded from day 15 to 37 leaned towards CD4+.

CDR1 and CDR2 (SGHVS, FNYEAQ) derive from the germline V gene. The CDR3 runs 14 amino acids, cysteine and phenylalanine included. Just CDR3 DNA is preserved here, 42 bases in frame from base 1. The germline V end is reduced by 5 bases and the J end by 4 bases; junction bases left unmatched: 8. Ficoll-Paque density gradient centrifugation was the method used to isolate PBMCs. This receptor was taken from an adult woman who had mild COVID-19 (a few samples of this study predate the infection). The sample titles of this study are shuffled in the database, so cell type and time point are left out; the donor was told from shared clones. This sequence uses TRBV7-6 and TRBJ2-7; the central 7 bases match TRBD1. Sequencing was performed on PBMCs or a T cell subset sorted from them (not recorded which). The nucleotides read TGTGCCAGCAGCCCCAGACAGGGTTTTTACGAGCAGTACTTC. Its amino acids are CASSPRQGFYEQYF.